This T cell receptor beta chain appears in the sequencing data of a study of blood T cell repertoires in COVID-19. About the research overall: Both acute and convalescent COVID-19 samples were obtained from the United States, Italy and Spain. The analysed material was cDNA or gDNA that came from T cells, B-cell-depleted T cells, or PBMCs.

Participants' reported clinical history set cohort assignment. V lost 6 bases and J lost 0, with 8 bases in between. The CDR3 runs to 13 residues. Germline V CDR1 and CDR2: KGHDR, SFDVKD. Assay used: immunoSEQ multiplex PCR; TCRdb lists only in-frame clones, some missing. This sample has roughly 340,000 clones, with 85% to 90% found just once. The TCR originated in a young man who had recovered from COVID-19. The sample taken for sequencing was PBMCs or T cells enriched from blood (not recorded which). The chain has TRBV24-1 and TRBJ2-7; tentatively, D is TRBD1 (5 bases). The DNA of the CDR3 is TGTGCCACCAGTCACAGGAACTCCTACGAGCAGTACTTC. This gives the protein CATSHRNSYEQYF.